What follows are 29 T cell receptor beta chains derived from one specimen sequenced in a study of blood T cells in healthy people across ages. Together with a sample-barcoded 5' primer, a J-beta primer mix was included in a second PCR lasting about 7 to 12 cycles. MiXCR, run by TCRdb on the 5' RACE reads, gives a single entry per CDR3 protein. Here the sample spans over 700,000 distinct CDR3 sequences, roughly 25% being singletons. The sample was also linked to a second study, of T cells of mothers and their children.

The material sequenced was blood. These TCRs come from a boy between 5 and 17 years old in good health.

This clonotype was detected only a few times. The V gene is TRBV12-3 or TRBV12-4, the J gene TRBJ1-5; D remains unclear. The CDR3 length is 13 residues. The CDR3 DNA follows: TGTGTCGGGGTGCGGGATTATAGTCAGCCCCAGCATTTT. It is translated as CVGVRDYSQPQHF.

The gene calls are TRBV2 and TRBJ2-7, with D perhaps TRBD2 (6 bases). Germline assignment: CDR1 SNHLY and CDR2 FYNNEI. With 4 bases removed from V and 0 bases from J, the gap between germline ends came to 13 bases. The CDR3 contains 15 residues. The DNA of the CDR3 is TGTGCCAGCAGTGGGGGCGGGGCGAGCTCCTACGAGCAGTACTTC. It is translated as CASSGGGASSYEQYF.

The gene calls are TRBV4-1 and TRBJ2-5, with TRBD2 matching 8 bases. The J call is uncertain, as TRBJ2-1 better fits the DNA end. The CDR3 spans 17 residues. CDR1 and CDR2 from the germline V gene are MGHRA and YSYEKL. The CDR3 here is CASSPQISSGTVDEQFF. The CDR3 DNA reads as TGCGCCAGCAGCCCGCAAATTAGTAGCGGGACGGTAGATGAGCAGTTCTTC.

The V call is TRBV27, the J call TRBJ2-1, with D unresolved. Trimming took 10 bases from V and 3 from J, leaving 10 bases between them. The CDR3 contains 12 residues. Germline V CDR1 and CDR2: MNHEY, SMNVEV (reference sequence). CDR3 coding DNA: TGTGCCACCCCAACCCACTACAATGAGCAGTTCTTC. Protein product: CATPTHYNEQFF.

This clonotype has at least ten counts. This chain joins TRBV20-1 and TRBJ2-7; weak D call: TRBD2 (6 bases). The V gene's germline CDR1 is DFQATT and CDR2 SNEGSKA (reference sequence). The ends were cut back, 0 bases at V and 3 bases at J, with 6 bases in the middle. This CDR3 is built from 12 residues. Here the CDR3 reads CSAREEGYEQYF. CDR3 in DNA: TGCAGTGCTAGAGAGGAGGGCTACGAGCAGTACTTC.

The chain employs TRBV11-2 and TRBJ2-5; weak D call: TRBD2 (5 bases). Judging by the DNA end, TRBJ2-7 fits better; the J call may be wrong. Germline V gives CDR1 SGHAT, CDR2 FQNNGV. This CDR3 is 15 amino acids long. The DNA of the CDR3 is TGTGCCAGCAGCTTAGAGGTAACGGGATTCTACGAGCAGTACTTC. Its translation is CASSLEVTGFYEQYF.

The J gene is TRBJ2-7, the V gene TRBV4-2; TRBD2 might be the D (5 bases). The CDR3 consists of 14 residues. Deletions cut 1 base from V and 7 bases from J, with 14 bases between. CDR1 and CDR2 (germline): LGHNA, YNFKEQ. The CDR3 DNA reads as TGTGCCAGCAGCCAAGCTTCGGGATTCTGGGAGCAGTACTTC. Amino acids: CASSQASGFWEQYF.

This clonotype was counted between two and nine times. The CDR3 region has the DNA TGTGCCAGCAGCTTAGGTCCGGGCCGTGAGACCCAGTACTTC. Its translation: CASSLGPGRETQYF. The chain joins TRBV7-2 to TRBJ2-5; no reliable D call. The CDR3 has 14 amino acids. The V end lost 1 base, the J end lost 5 bases, and 11 bases lay between the germline ends. Germline-derived CDR1 and CDR2 are SGHTA and FQGNSA.

This clonotype was counted a few times. V usage is TRBV28 and J usage is TRBJ1-1, with no clear D. The CDR3 consists of 13 residues. Per the germline V gene, CDR1 is MDHEN and CDR2 is SYDVKM. V shed 5 bases and J shed 1 base, with 8 bases lying between them. The CDR3, as DNA: TGTGCCAGCAGTACCGCACGGAACACTGAAGCTTTCTTT. Translation: CASSTARNTEAFF. Combining the CDR3 with reference TRBV28 and TRBJ1-1 gives the whole variable domain DVKVTQSSRYLVKRTGEKVFLECVQDMDHENMFWYRQDPGLGLRLIYFSYDVKMKEKGDIPEGYSVSREKKERFSLILESASTNQTSMYLCASSTARNTEAFFGQGTRLTVV.

The chain links TRBV7-2 to TRBJ2-1; D could derive from TRBD1 or TRBD2 (7 bases each). Between the trimmed V and J ends, which lost 5 bases and 6 bases, there was a span of 20 bases. CDR1 SGHTA and CDR2 FQGNSA come from the germline V gene. The CDR3 has 16 residues. Written as DNA, the CDR3 is TGTGCCAGCAGCCCAGGGGGGGCCCGAGATCGCAATGAGCAGTTCTTC. It yields the protein CASSPGGARDRNEQFF.

This clonotype has more than one count but fewer than ten. The chain carries TRBV12-3 or TRBV12-4 and TRBJ2-7; the match to TRBD1 covers 7 bases. There are 13 residues in the CDR3. V shed 6 bases, J shed 2 bases, and the junction held 4 bases outside the gene matches. In DNA, the CDR3 is TGTGCCAGCAGGGGGGACAGTACCTACGAGCAGTACTTC. The encoded protein is CASRGDSTYEQYF.

This clonotype was seen a handful of times. The chain is built from TRBV20-1 and TRBJ2-6; 8 bases map to TRBD1. This CDR3 comprises 17 residues. The junction had 9 bases not matched to a gene; V was cut back by 3 bases and J by 2 bases. Germline V gives CDR1 DFQATT, CDR2 SNEGSKA (reference sequence). DNA of the CDR3: TGCAGTGCTAGTAGCAGGGGGCTTCCTCCTGGGGCCAACGTCCTGACTTTC. It codes for CSASSRGLPPGANVLTF.

This clonotype was counted a few times. The J gene is TRBJ2-1, the V gene TRBV28; 9 positions match TRBD2. The CDR3 totals 14 residues. Germline CDR1 is MDHEN and CDR2 is SYDVKM. V gave up 4 bases and J gave up 7 bases; unmatched junction bases: 5. CDR3 in DNA: TGTGCCAGCAGTTGGGATAGCGGGAGTAATGAGCAGTTCTTC. Amino acids: CASSWDSGSNEQFF.

The chain has TRBV10-3 and TRBJ2-5; D remains ambiguous. The J call is doubtful: the DNA matches TRBJ2-7 better. The CDR3 contains 14 residues. CDR1 and CDR2 (germline): ENHRY, SYGVKD. The CDR3 sequence is CAIEDPDFGYEQYF. The CDR3, as DNA: TGTGCCATCGAAGACCCGGATTTTGGGTACGAGCAGTACTTC.

The V gene is TRBV5-1, the J gene TRBJ2-7; D might be TRBD2 (6 bases). The CDR3 sequence is 17 residues long. Per the germline V gene, CDR1 is SGHRS and CDR2 is YFSETQ. V lost 0 bases and J lost 1, with 17 bases in between. This CDR3 reads CASSLAPSGEVSYEQYF. The CDR3 nucleotides are TGCGCCAGCAGCTTGGCACCGTCGGGAGAGGTTTCCTACGAGCAGTACTTC.

The sample holds a few counts of this clonotype. V usage is TRBV2 and J usage is TRBJ2-5; 11 positions match TRBD2. CDR1 SNHLY and CDR2 FYNNEI come from the germline V gene. Trimming cost V 6 bases and J 8 bases; bases outside gene matches: 8. The CDR3 is made up of 14 amino acids. CDR3 region: CASSPGTSGTTQYF. The CDR3 DNA follows: TGTGCCAGCAGCCCCGGGACTAGCGGAACAACCCAGTACTTC.

The rearrangement links TRBV28 to TRBJ1-4; the D gene is possibly TRBD1 (6 bases). The CDR3 sequence is 15 residues long. The germline gives CDR1 MDHEN, CDR2 SYDVKM. V dropped 5 bases and J dropped 4 bases, with 14 bases sitting between them. The CDR3 DNA reads TGTGCCAGCAGTGAAGGACAGATCATTAATGAAAAACTGTTTTTT. It specifies CASSEGQIINEKLFF.

The genes are TRBV12-3 or TRBV12-4 and TRBJ2-7; maybe TRBD1 (5 bases). Between the trimmed V and J ends, which lost 4 bases and 2 bases, there was a span of 9 bases. This CDR3 spans 13 amino acids. CDR3 nucleotides: TGTGCCAGCAGTTGGGGCAAACCCTACGAGCAGTACTTC. Translated: CASSWGKPYEQYF.

The V gene is TRBV29-1, the J gene TRBJ2-7, with a weak D call TRBD2 (6 bases). This CDR3 region has 13 residues. The V gene lost 4 bases and the J gene lost 2 bases, with 12 bases spanning the gap. The germline gives CDR1 SQVTM, CDR2 ANQGSEA. The CDR3 here is CSVVGGIAYEQYF. The CDR3 nucleotides are TGCAGCGTTGTGGGGGGAATAGCCTACGAGCAGTACTTC.

The sample holds a few counts of this clonotype. V and J are TRBV20-1 and TRBJ2-5, with D perhaps TRBD2 (5 bases). The CDR3 runs 15 residues. Germline CDR1 and CDR2: DFQATT and SNEGSKA (reference sequence). V lost 0 bases and J 2 bases, leaving 13 bases between the germline ends. The CDR3, as DNA: TGCAGTGCTAGAGATCCGGGGAGACTTCAAGAGACCCAGTACTTC. Translation: CSARDPGRLQETQYF.

The chain couples TRBV20-1 to TRBJ2-5; 11 nucleotides agree with TRBD2. V shed 0 bases and J 0 bases; nucleotides not matched to a gene: 3. Germline V gene sequence: CDR1 DFQATT, CDR2 SNEGSKA (reference sequence). This CDR3 spans 16 amino acids. The CDR3 region is CSARDISGGDQETQYF. CDR3 bases: TGCAGTGCTAGAGATATTAGCGGGGGGGACCAAGAGACCCAGTACTTC.

This clonotype was counted a few times. The V gene is TRBV28, the J gene TRBJ1-2, with D unclear. Per germline, CDR1 MDHEN and CDR2 SYDVKM. V dropped 3 bases and J dropped 4 bases, with 6 bases sitting between them. This CDR3 comprises 12 residues. The CDR3 loop reads CASSFTVYGYTF. In DNA form, the CDR3 reads TGTGCCAGCAGTTTCACAGTCTATGGCTACACCTTC.

This clonotype has only a few counts. This sequence joins TRBV5-6 and TRBJ1-2; TRBD1 is a possible D gene (5 bases). The V end was cut by 4 bases, the J end by 2 bases, with 12 bases between. The CDR3 contains 14 residues. The germline CDR1 and CDR2 sequences are SGHDT and YYEEEE. CDR3 loop: CASSKGRWNYGYTF. The CDR3 DNA follows: TGTGCCAGCAGCAAGGGACGGTGGAACTATGGCTACACCTTC.

The V and J genes are TRBV11-3 and TRBJ2-5; D remains ambiguous. The V end lost 5 bases, the J end lost 4 bases, and 14 bases lay between the germline ends. This CDR3 is built from 14 residues. CDR1 SGHNT and CDR2 YENEEA come from the germline V gene. CDR3 nucleotides: TGTGCCAGCAGCGATAGCTTATTACGAGAGACCCAGTACTTC. Encoded protein: CASSDSLLRETQYF.

This chain links TRBV4-3 with TRBJ1-2, with TRBD1 matching over 7 bases. The ends lost 0 bases at V and 4 bases at J; junction bases unmatched: 5. CDR1 and CDR2 from the germline V gene are LGHNA and YSLEER. This CDR3 is 15 amino acids long. This CDR3 reads CASSQDLGGSYGYTF. CDR3 nucleotide sequence: TGCGCCAGCAGCCAAGATCTAGGGGGCTCCTATGGCTACACCTTC.

The rearrangement links TRBV6-1 to TRBJ2-5; D is perhaps TRBD2 (7 bases). Near its end, the DNA agrees better with TRBJ2-1, so the J call may be wrong. CDR1 is MNHNS and CDR2 is SASEGT in the germline V gene. The CDR3 has 17 amino acids. The CDR3 DNA reads TGTGCCAGCAGTGAATTAATGGGCGGGGGCTATTACAATGAGCAGTTCTTC. It yields the protein CASSELMGGGYYNEQFF.

The genes are TRBV11-2 and TRBJ2-1, with 7 nucleotides matching TRBD2. The V gene end was trimmed by 4 bases and the J gene end by 8 bases; junction bases not matched to a gene: 11. The germline CDR1 and CDR2 sequences are SGHAT and FQNNGV. The CDR3 loop spans 15 amino acids. This CDR3 reads CASSSVGGILDEQFF. DNA of the CDR3: TGTGCCAGCAGCTCCGTCGGGGGGATCCTCGATGAGCAGTTCTTC.

This sequence joins TRBV29-1 and TRBJ2-7; D gene uncertain. The CDR3 totals 15 residues. CDR1 is SQVTM, CDR2 ANQGSEA, per germline. V gave up 0 bases and J gave up 2 bases, with 14 bases separating them. CDR3 region: CSVEDRQGPTYEQYF. CDR3 coding DNA: TGCAGCGTTGAAGATAGACAAGGTCCTACCTACGAGCAGTACTTC.

This clonotype turned up a few times. The J gene is TRBJ2-5, the V gene TRBV5-6; D is perhaps TRBD1 (5 bases). The assigned J gene may be wrong: the sequence end matches TRBJ2-1 better. The CDR3 extends over 15 amino acids. Germline V gene sequence: CDR1 SGHDT, CDR2 YYEEEE. CDR3 in amino acids: CASSLEGFRMNEQFF. As DNA, the CDR3 is TGTGCCAGCAGCTTGGAGGGGTTTCGAATGAATGAGCAGTTCTTC.